This TCR beta chain came from a study of control samples from healthy donors and cancer patients (dated by TCRdb to about 2020). Cut back by 5 bases and 1 base, the V and J ends lie 11 bases apart. From the germline V gene, CDR1 is MGHDK and CDR2 is SYGVNS. The CDR3 spans 14 residues, from the cysteine through the phenylalanine. Only CDR3 DNA is held: 42 bases, read in frame from base 1. Library preparation used the immunoSEQ multiplex PCR assay. Entries here come from immuneACCESS through TCRdb and include only in-frame sequences with V and J called. Some clones fail to appear in such tables; in the studies checked, an unresolved V gene covers under half of the shortfall, and the cause of the remainder is unknown. The sample table records some 82,000 clones; around 87% of these occur just once. The ten largest make up about 18% of the sample. This clone appeared once. Its antigen is unknown. Base qualities are not provided; no much larger clone lies one nucleotide away.

This sequence uses TRBV25-1 and TRBJ1-1; no D gene call is confident. The sequenced sample was blood. The TCR originated in a man aged 50 or older in good health. The CDR3 region has the sequence CASSPLSRNTEAFF. The nucleotide sequence is given as TGTGCCAGCAGTCCTCTTAGTAGGAACACTGAAGCTTTCTTT. When the CDR3 is completed using the reference TRBV25-1 and TRBJ1-1 genes on either side, the full variable domain is EADIYQTPRYLVIGTGKKITLECSQTMGHDKMYWYQQDPGMELHLIHYSYGVNSTEKGDLSSESTVSRIRTEHFPLTLESARPSHTSQYLCASSPLSRNTEAFFGQGTRLTVV.